The 6 T cell receptor beta chains reported below all come from one sample, sequenced in a study of cytomegalovirus exposure and HLA in healthy donors. Clones were sequenced by immunoSEQ multiplex PCR, and TCRdb holds only the in-frame ones, with some missing. The repertoire consists of 130,000 or so clones, with 89% occurring once and the leading ten covering roughly 9.2%. The sequenced material came from PBMCs. The origin of the receptors is a young woman in good health and CMV-seropositive.

The count of this clone is one. The chain couples TRBV30 to TRBJ2-7, with D uncertain. The germline V gene has CDR1 GTSNPN and CDR2 SVGIG (reference sequence). The CDR3 is 12 residues long. V was pared by 7 bases and J by 2 bases, with 12 bases between. CDR3 in amino acids: CASSSVAYEQYF. The CDR3 coding sequence is TGTGCCTCCTCCTCGGTCGCCTACGAGCAGTACTTC.

The chain employs TRBV29-1 and TRBJ1-2; a possible D gene is TRBD1 (5 bases). CDR3 length: 12 residues. Germline V lookup: CDR1 SQVTM, CDR2 ANQGSEA. Trimming left V 6 bases short and J 5 bases short, with 13 bases between. The CDR3 nucleotides are TGCAGCGTCAGGCTACGGGGGTATGGCTACACCTTC. Translating gives CSVRLRGYGYTF.

The chain uses TRBV28 and TRBJ2-5, with 9 bases matching TRBD1. CDR3 size: 15 residues. Germline CDR1 is MDHEN and CDR2 is SYDVKM. J lost 2 bases, V lost 4 bases, and 5 bases had no gene match. The CDR3 protein is CASSWGQGRQETQYF. As DNA, the CDR3 is TGTGCCAGCAGTTGGGGACAGGGTAGGCAAGAGACCCAGTACTTC. The variable domain in full, completed from reference TRBV28 and TRBJ2-5, reads DVKVTQSSRYLVKRTGEKVFLECVQDMDHENMFWYRQDPGLGLRLIYFSYDVKMKEKGDIPEGYSVSREKKERFSLILESASTNQTSMYLCASSWGQGRQETQYFGPGTRLLVL.

The CDR3 sequence: CASSSPWGDDTQYF. The CDR3 region has the DNA TGTGCCAGCAGCTCCCCATGGGGGGATGATACGCAGTATTTT. The genes are TRBV9 and TRBJ2-3; possibly TRBD2 for D (6 bases). The CDR3 contains 14 residues. Germline CDR1 reads SGDLS; CDR2 reads YYNGEE. V shed 4 bases and J shed 6 bases, with 15 bases lying between them. Full variable domain (rest looked up from reference TRBV9 and TRBJ2-3): DSGVTQTPKHLITATGQRVTLRCSPRSGDLSVYWYQQSLDQGLQFLIQYYNGEERAKGNILERFSAQQFPDLHSELNLSSLELGDSALYFCASSSPWGDDTQYFGPGTRLTVL.

The V call is TRBV5-1, the J call TRBJ2-7; D may be TRBD1 (5 bases). Germline V gives CDR1 SGHRS, CDR2 YFSETQ. The V end lost 6 bases, the J end lost 2 bases, and 15 bases lay between the germline ends. The CDR3 runs to 14 residues. CDR3 bases: TGCGCCAGCACCCTGGTAGCAGGGCCCTACGAGCAGTACTTC. Protein product: CASTLVAGPYEQYF. The entire variable domain, with the rest obtained from reference TRBV5-1 and TRBJ2-7, is as follows: KAGVTQTPRYLIKTRGQQVTLSCSPISGHRSVSWYQQTPGQGLQFLFEYFSETQRNKGNFPGRFSGRQFSNSRSEMNVSTLELGDSALYLCASTLVAGPYEQYFGPGTRLTVT.

V gene TRBV19 combines with J gene TRBJ2-7; 15 bases agree with TRBD2. Germline-derived CDR1 and CDR2 are LNHDA and SQIVND (reference sequence). V trimming: 6 bases; J trimming: 3 bases; junction bases outside the gene matches: 3. This CDR3 has 15 residues. The CDR3 nucleotides read TGTGCCAGTAGACCGGGACTAGCGGGGGGCTACGAGCAGTACTTC. Translating gives CASRPGLAGGYEQYF.